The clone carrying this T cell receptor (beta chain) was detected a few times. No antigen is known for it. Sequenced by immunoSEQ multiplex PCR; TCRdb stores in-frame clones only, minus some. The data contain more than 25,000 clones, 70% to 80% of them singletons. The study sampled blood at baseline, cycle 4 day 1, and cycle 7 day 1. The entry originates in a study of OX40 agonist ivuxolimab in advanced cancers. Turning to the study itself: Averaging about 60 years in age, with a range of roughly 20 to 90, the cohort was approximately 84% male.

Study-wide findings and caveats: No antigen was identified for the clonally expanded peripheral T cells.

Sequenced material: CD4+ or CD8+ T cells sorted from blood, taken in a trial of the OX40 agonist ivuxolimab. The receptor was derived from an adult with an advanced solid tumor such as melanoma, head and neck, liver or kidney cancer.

The CDR3 DNA reads as TGTGCCAGCAGCTTGGCCGCTTATGAGCAGTTCTTC. Translation gives CASSLAAYEQFF. The chain couples TRBV5-6 to TRBJ2-1; D is undetermined. This CDR3 spans 12 amino acids. Germline V gives CDR1 SGHDT, CDR2 YYEEEE. The V and J ends lost 0 bases and 8 bases respectively, with 6 bases between them. The whole variable domain, remainder taken from reference TRBV5-6 and TRBJ2-1, is DAGVTQSPTHLIKTRGQQVTLRCSPKSGHDTVSWYQQALGQGPQFIFQYYEEEERQRGNFPDRFSGHQFPNYSSELNVNALLLGDSALYLCASSLAAYEQFFGPGTRLTVL.